The 14 T cell receptor beta chains presented below share a single source sample, sequenced in a study of blood T cells in healthy people across ages. A second about 7 to 12 cycle PCR used barcoded and J-beta primers. TCRdb redid the calling of the 5' RACE reads with MiXCR, one entry per CDR3 protein. The table has about 780,000 distinct CDR3 sequences, approximately 67% seen once. The material sequenced was blood. The receptors were sampled from a man between 25 and 39 years old in good health.

This clonotype was seen just once. The chain joins TRBV7-2 to TRBJ2-5; D not resolved. CDR1 and CDR2 from the germline V gene are SGHTA and FQGNSA. The CDR3 length is 14 residues. Trimming pared 4 bases from V and 5 bases from J, leaving 14 bases between. This CDR3 is CASSSDIAWETQYF. CDR3 nucleotides: TGTGCCAGCAGCTCCGATATAGCTTGGGAGACCCAGTACTTC.

This clonotype was seen a handful of times. The V call is TRBV20-1, the J call TRBJ2-1; 10 bases match TRBD2. CDR1 is DFQATT, CDR2 SNEGSKA, per germline (reference sequence). V shed 3 bases, J shed 8 bases, and the junction held 10 bases outside the gene matches. The CDR3 runs to 15 residues. This chain's CDR3 is CSARRGSGGFDEQFF. For the CDR3, the DNA is TGCAGTGCTAGGAGGGGTAGCGGGGGGTTCGATGAGCAGTTCTTC.

The chain recombines TRBV6-5 with TRBJ2-3; TRBD2 matches 11 bases. The V segment lost 0 bases and the J segment 4 bases; nucleotides outside the gene matches: 9. This CDR3 is 18 amino acids long. Looked up from germline, CDR1 is MNHEY and CDR2 is SVGAGI. The CDR3 DNA reads as TGTGCCAGCAGTTACTCTGCTTGGACTAGCGGGTTAGCAGATACGCAGTATTTT. Translation gives CASSYSAWTSGLADTQYF.

This clonotype was counted a few times. V is TRBV28 and J is TRBJ2-3; 9 bases align to TRBD2. CDR1 MDHEN and CDR2 SYDVKM come from the germline V gene. The CDR3 is made up of 15 amino acids. V shed 5 bases, J shed 0 bases, and the junction held 3 bases outside the gene matches. The chain's CDR3 is CASSERGASTDTQYF. Here the CDR3 DNA reads TGTGCCAGCAGTGAGCGGGGGGCGAGCACAGATACGCAGTATTTT.

The rearrangement links TRBV12-3 or TRBV12-4 to TRBJ1-5; D unclear. The CDR3 covers 16 residues. The ends were cut back, 2 bases at V and 0 bases at J, with 11 bases in the middle. As DNA, the CDR3 is TGTGCCAGCAGTTTAAGGCAGCCCTATAGCAATCAGCCCCAGCATTTT. It is translated as CASSLRQPYSNQPQHF.

This chain uses TRBV6-1 with TRBJ2-1, with TRBD1 matching 7 bases. The end of the DNA is better explained by TRBJ2-7, so the J call may be wrong. Germline loops: CDR1 MNHNS, CDR2 SASEGT. This CDR3 region has 15 residues. CDR3 protein: CASSEAEGQFYEQYF. The DNA for the CDR3 is TGTGCCAGCAGTGAAGCAGAGGGACAGTTCTACGAGCAGTACTTC.

The rearrangement links TRBV3-1 to TRBJ1-5, with TRBD1 identical over 8 bases. V dropped 7 bases and J dropped 2; count of bases not matched to a gene: 7. The CDR3 sequence is 15 residues long. Germline V gives CDR1 LGHDT, CDR2 YNNKEL (reference sequence). The CDR3 bases are TGTGCCAGCAATTCAGGGGGCATTGGCAATCAGCCCCAGCATTTT. Encoded protein: CASNSGGIGNQPQHF.

The chain carries TRBV20-1 and TRBJ2-7; 10 bases are a match to TRBD2. From germline, CDR1 is DFQATT and CDR2 SNEGSKA (reference sequence). V dropped 6 bases and J dropped 4; count of bases not matched to a gene: 12. This CDR3 has 15 residues. The CDR3 loop reads CSASPVGLADYEQYF. In DNA form, the CDR3 reads TGCAGTGCCTCACCCGTCGGACTAGCGGATTACGAGCAGTACTTC.

The rearrangement links TRBV4-3 to TRBJ2-7; maybe TRBD1 (6 bases). CDR1 LGHNA and CDR2 YSLEER come from the germline V gene. The CDR3 is made up of 14 amino acids. V lost 3 bases to trimming and J lost 2 bases, with 11 bases between them. The CDR3 bases are TGCGCCAGCAGCCAGGGGGACACCGCCTACGAGCAGTACTTC. Its protein product is CASSQGDTAYEQYF.

This clonotype was counted once. The V call is TRBV7-2, the J call TRBJ2-4; D is perhaps TRBD1 or TRBD2 (5 bases each). CDR1 is SGHTA and CDR2 is FQGNSA in the germline V gene. The CDR3 has 16 residues. Trimming left V 4 bases short and J 13 bases short, with 26 bases between. CDR3 bases: TGTGCCAGCAGCTGGGGACCAACCGAACTTTACAATGAGCAGTACTTC. It codes for CASSWGPTELYNEQYF.

The V and J genes are TRBV20-1 and TRBJ2-7; 8 bases match TRBD1. Germline lookup yields CDR1 DFQATT and CDR2 SNEGSKA (reference sequence). The ends lost 6 bases at V and 2 bases at J; junction bases unmatched: 12. CDR3 length: 15 amino acids. CDR3 nucleotides: TGCAGTGCATGGTCTTCGGACAGGGTCCCCTACGAGCAGTACTTC. It codes for CSAWSSDRVPYEQYF.

The J gene is TRBJ1-6, the V gene TRBV2; 8 positions agree with TRBD1. Germline CDR1 is SNHLY and CDR2 is FYNNEI. The CDR3 is 18 amino acids. Losses at the gene ends were 4 bases for V and 7 bases for J; bases not matched to a gene: 15. CDR3 loop: CASSATTPQGAQNSPLHF. For the CDR3, the DNA is TGTGCCAGCAGTGCCACTACCCCTCAGGGGGCGCAGAATTCACCCCTCCACTTT.

CDR3 nucleotides: TGCAGTGCTAGAGTATCTAACTATGGCTACACCTTC. Encoded protein: CSARVSNYGYTF. This sequence joins TRBV20-1 and TRBJ1-2; D is undetermined. The CDR3 loop spans 12 amino acids. The germline V gene has CDR1 DFQATT and CDR2 SNEGSKA (reference sequence). V shed 1 base and J shed 0 bases, with 3 bases lying between them.

V and J are TRBV12-3 or TRBV12-4 and TRBJ2-2, with 7 positions matching TRBD2. V was pared by 7 bases and J by 2 bases, with 10 bases of the junction left unmatched. CDR3 length equals 16 residues. CDR3 sequence (DNA): TGTGCCAGCAATTTTGTTGGGACTATAAACACCGGGGAGCTGTTTTTT. As protein: CASNFVGTINTGELFF.